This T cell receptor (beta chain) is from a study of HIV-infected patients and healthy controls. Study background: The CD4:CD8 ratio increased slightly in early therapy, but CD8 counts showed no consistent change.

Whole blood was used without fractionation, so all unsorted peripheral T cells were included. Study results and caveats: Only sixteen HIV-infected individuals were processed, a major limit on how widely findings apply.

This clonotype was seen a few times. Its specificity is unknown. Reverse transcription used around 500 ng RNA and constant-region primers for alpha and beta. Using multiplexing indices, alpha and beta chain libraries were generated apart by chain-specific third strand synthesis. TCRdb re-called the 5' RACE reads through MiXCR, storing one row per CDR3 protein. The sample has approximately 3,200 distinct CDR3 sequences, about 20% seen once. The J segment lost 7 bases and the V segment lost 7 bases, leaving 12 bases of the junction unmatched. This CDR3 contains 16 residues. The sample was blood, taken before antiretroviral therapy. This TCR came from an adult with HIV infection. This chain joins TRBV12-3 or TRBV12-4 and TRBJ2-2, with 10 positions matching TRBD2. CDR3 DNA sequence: TGTGCCAGCACGGGCCTCACTAGCGGGGTTGGCGGGGAGCTGTTTTTT. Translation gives CASTGLTSGVGGELFF.